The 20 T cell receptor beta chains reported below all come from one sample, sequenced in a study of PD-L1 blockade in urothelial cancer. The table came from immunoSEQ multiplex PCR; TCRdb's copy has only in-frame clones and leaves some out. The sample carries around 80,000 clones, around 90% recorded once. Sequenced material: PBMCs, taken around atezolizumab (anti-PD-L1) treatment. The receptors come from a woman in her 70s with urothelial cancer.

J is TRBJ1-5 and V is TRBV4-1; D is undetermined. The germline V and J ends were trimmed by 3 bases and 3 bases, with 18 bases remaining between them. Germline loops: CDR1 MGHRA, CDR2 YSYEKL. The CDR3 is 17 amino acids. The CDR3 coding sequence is TGCGCCAGCAGCCACGATTGGACGGTGAGGGTCAATCAGCCCCAGCATTTT. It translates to CASSHDWTVRVNQPQHF.

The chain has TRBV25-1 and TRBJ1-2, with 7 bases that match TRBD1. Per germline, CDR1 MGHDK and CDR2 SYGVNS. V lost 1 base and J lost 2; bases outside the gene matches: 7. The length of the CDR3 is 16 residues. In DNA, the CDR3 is TGTGCCAGCAGTGAATCCCGGACAGGCGGCAACTATGGCTACACCTTC. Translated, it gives CASSESRTGGNYGYTF.

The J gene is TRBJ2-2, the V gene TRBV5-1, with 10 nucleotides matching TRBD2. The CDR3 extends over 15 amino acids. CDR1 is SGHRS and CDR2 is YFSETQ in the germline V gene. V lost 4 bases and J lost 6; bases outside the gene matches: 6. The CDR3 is CASSAASGSSGELFF. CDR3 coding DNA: TGCGCCAGCAGCGCGGCTAGCGGGAGTTCCGGGGAGCTGTTTTTT.

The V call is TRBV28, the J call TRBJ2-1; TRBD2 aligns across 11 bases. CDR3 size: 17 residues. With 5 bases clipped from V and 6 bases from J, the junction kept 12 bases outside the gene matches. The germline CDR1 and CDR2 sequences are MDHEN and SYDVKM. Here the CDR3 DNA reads TGTGCCAGCAGTAGACTAGCGGGAAAGGGCCCGATCAATGAGCAGTTCTTC. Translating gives CASSRLAGKGPINEQFF.

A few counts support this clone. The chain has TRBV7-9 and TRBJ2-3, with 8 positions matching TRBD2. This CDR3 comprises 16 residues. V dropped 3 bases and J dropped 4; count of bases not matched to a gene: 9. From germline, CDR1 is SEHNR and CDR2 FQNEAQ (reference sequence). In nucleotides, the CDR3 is TGTGCCAGCAGCTTGACGGGAGGGCCCCGAGCAGATACGCAGTATTTT. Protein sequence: CASSLTGGPRADTQYF.

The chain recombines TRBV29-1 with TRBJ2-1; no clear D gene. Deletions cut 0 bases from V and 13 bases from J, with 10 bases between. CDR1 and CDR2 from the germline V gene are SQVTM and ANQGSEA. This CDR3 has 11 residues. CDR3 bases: TGCAGCGTTGAAGATAGGCTAGTCCAGTTCTTC. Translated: CSVEDRLVQFF.

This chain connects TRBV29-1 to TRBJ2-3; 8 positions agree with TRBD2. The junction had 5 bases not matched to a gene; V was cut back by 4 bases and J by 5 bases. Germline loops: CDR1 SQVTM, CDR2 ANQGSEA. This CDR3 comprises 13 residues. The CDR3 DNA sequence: TGCAGCGTTGCGGGGGGGCCGGGAGATACGCAGTATTTT. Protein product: CSVAGGPGDTQYF.

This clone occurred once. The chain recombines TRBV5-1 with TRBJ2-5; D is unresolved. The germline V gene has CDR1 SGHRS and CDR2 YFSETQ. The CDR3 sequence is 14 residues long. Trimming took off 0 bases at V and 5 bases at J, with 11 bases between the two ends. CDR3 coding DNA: TGCGCCAGCAGCTTGGGTAGCCAATCGGAGACCCAGTACTTC. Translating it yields CASSLGSQSETQYF. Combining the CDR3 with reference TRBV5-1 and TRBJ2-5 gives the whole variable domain KAGVTQTPRYLIKTRGQQVTLSCSPISGHRSVSWYQQTPGQGLQFLFEYFSETQRNKGNFPGRFSGRQFSNSRSEMNVSTLELGDSALYLCASSLGSQSETQYFGPGTRLLVL.

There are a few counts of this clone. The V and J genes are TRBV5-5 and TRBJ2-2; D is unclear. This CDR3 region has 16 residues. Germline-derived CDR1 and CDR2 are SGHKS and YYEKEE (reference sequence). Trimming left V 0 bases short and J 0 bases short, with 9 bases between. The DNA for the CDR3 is TGTGCCAGCAGCTTGGGTCCAGAAACGAACACCGGGGAGCTGTTTTTT. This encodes CASSLGPETNTGELFF.

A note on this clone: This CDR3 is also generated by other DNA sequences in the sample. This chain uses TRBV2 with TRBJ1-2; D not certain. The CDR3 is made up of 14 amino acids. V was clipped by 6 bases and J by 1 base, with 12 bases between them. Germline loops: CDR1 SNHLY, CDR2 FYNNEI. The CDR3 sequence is CASSSGSLNYGYTF. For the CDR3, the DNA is TGTGCCAGCAGCAGTGGCTCCCTTAACTATGGCTACACCTTC.

This CDR3 reads CASSLVAGVQAFF. The CDR3 DNA is TGCGCCAGCAGCTTGGTGGCCGGGGTCCAAGCTTTCTTT. V and J are TRBV5-1 and TRBJ1-1, with D unresolved. The CDR3 length is 13 residues. V dropped 0 bases and J dropped 9 bases, with 12 bases sitting between them. The germline V gene encodes CDR1 SGHRS and CDR2 YFSETQ. The complete variable domain, with remaining parts taken from reference TRBV5-1 and TRBJ1-1, reads KAGVTQTPRYLIKTRGQQVTLSCSPISGHRSVSWYQQTPGQGLQFLFEYFSETQRNKGNFPGRFSGRQFSNSRSEMNVSTLELGDSALYLCASSLVAGVQAFFGQGTRLTVV.

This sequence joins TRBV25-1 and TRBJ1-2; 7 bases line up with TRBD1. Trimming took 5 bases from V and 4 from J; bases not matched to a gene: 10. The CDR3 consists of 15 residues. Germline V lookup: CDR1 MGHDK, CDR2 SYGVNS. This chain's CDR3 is CASSSSGTAIYGYTF. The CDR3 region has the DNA TGTGCCAGCAGTTCATCCGGGACAGCGATCTATGGCTACACCTTC.

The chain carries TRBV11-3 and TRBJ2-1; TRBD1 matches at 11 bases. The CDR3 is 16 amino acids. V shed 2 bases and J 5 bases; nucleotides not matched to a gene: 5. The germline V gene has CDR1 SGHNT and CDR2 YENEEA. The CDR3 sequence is CASSLMGTGGNNEQFF. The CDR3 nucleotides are TGTGCCAGCAGCTTAATGGGGACAGGGGGGAACAATGAGCAGTTCTTC.

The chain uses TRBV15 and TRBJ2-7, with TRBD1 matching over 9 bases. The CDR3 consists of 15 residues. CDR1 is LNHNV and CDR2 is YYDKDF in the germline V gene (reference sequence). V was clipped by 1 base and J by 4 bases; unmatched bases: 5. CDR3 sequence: CATSRGGTGPYEQYF. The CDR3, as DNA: TGTGCCACCAGCAGAGGGGGGACAGGGCCTTACGAGCAGTACTTC. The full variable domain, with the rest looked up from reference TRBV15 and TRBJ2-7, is DAMVIQNPRYQVTQFGKPVTLSCSQTLNHNVMYWYQQKSSQAPKLLFHYYDKDFNNEADTPDNFQSRRPNTSFCFLDIRSPGLGDTAMYLCATSRGGTGPYEQYFGPGTRLTVT.

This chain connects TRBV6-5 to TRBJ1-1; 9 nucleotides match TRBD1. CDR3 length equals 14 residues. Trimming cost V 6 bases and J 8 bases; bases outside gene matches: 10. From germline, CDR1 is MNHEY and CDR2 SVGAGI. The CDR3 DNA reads TGTGCCAGCAGGAGCCCGACAGACAGGGGGGAAGCTTTCTTT. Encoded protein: CASRSPTDRGEAFF.

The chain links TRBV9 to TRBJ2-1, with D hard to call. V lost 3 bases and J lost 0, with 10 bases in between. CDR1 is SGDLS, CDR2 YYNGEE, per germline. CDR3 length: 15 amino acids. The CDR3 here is CASSATESSYNEQFF. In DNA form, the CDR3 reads TGTGCCAGCAGCGCGACTGAAAGCTCCTACAATGAGCAGTTCTTC.

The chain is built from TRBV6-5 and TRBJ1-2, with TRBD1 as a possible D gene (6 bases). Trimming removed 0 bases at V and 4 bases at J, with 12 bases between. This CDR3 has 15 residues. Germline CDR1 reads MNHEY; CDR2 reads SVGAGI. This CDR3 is CASSYSTTGLYGYTF. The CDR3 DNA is TGTGCCAGCAGTTACTCGACAACAGGGCTCTATGGCTACACCTTC.

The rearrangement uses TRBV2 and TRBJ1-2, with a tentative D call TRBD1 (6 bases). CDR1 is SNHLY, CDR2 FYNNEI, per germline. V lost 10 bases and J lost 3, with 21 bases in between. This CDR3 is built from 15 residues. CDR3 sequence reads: CATKMWGQGDYGYTF. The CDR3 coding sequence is TGTGCCACAAAGATGTGGGGGCAAGGGGACTATGGCTACACCTTC. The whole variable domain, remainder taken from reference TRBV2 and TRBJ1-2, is EPEVTQTPSHQVTQMGQEVILRCVPISNHLYFYWYRQILGQKVEFLVSFYNNEISEKSEIFDDQFSVERPDGSNFTLKIRSTKLEDSAMYFCATKMWGQGDYGYTFGSGTRLTVV.

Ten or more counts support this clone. CDR3 residues: CASSIIQGVNQPQHF. CDR3 in DNA: TGTGCCAGTAGTATAATACAGGGGGTCAATCAGCCCCAGCATTTT. The chain recombines TRBV19 with TRBJ1-5, with 8 bases aligning to TRBD1. Trimming took 2 bases from V and 3 from J; bases not matched to a gene: 3. This CDR3 region has 15 residues. The germline CDR1 and CDR2 sequences are LNHDA and SQIVND (reference sequence).

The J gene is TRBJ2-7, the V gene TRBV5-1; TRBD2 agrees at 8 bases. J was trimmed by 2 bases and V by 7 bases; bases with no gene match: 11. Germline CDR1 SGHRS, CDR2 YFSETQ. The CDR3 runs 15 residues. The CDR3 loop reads CASGSISGGTYEQYF. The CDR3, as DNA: TGCGCCAGCGGATCAATCTCGGGGGGGACCTACGAGCAGTACTTC.